In its sample, the clone carrying this T cell receptor (beta chain) was seen once. Its target is not known. Those who donated were healthy bone marrow donors. The ends were cut back, 0 bases at V and 5 bases at J, with 11 bases in the middle. Germline V gives CDR1 SGHNT, CDR2 YYREEE (reference sequence). The CDR3 extends over 15 amino acids. This entry comes from a study of cytomegalovirus exposure and HLA in healthy donors. Findings and limits, study-wide: Later analysis associated a missense DCLRE1C variant with TCR beta V- and J-gene trimming. Links to common viral pathogens appeared, in a later analysis, for several of the most significant clusters. Cytomegalovirus association was listed for about 180 TCR beta chains.

A multiplex PCR was run with 60 Vbeta primers and 13 Jbeta primers. This table comes from immunoSEQ multiplex PCR, and its TCRdb copy is limited to in-frame clones, with some not included. The data hold fewer than 150,000 clones, with 75% to 80% observed a single time. The TCR comes from a woman in her thirties or forties in good health and CMV-seropositive. Sequencing was done on a sample of PBMCs. The chain combines TRBV5-4 with TRBJ2-2; weak D call: TRBD2 (5 bases). The CDR3 nucleotides read TGTGCCAGCAGCTTGGTAGTCCGGGGAACCGGGGAGCTGTTTTTT. This sequence encodes CASSLVVRGTGELFF.